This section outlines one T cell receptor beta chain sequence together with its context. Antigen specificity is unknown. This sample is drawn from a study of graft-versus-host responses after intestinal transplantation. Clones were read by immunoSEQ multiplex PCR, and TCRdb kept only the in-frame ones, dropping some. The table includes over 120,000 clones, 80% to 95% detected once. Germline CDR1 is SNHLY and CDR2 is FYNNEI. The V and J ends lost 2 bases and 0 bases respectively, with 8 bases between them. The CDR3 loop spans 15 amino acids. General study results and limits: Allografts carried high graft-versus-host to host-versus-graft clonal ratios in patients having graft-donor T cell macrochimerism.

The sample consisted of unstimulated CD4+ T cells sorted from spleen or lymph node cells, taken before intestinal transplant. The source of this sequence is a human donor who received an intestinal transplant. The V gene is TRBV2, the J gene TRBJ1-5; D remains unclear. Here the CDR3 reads CASSESVTSNQPQHF. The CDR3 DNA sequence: TGTGCCAGCAGTGAAAGCGTGACTAGCAATCAGCCCCAGCATTTT.